The sample holds one count of the clone carrying this TCR beta chain. The antigen remains undetermined. This entry is derived from a study of response to subunit inactivated influenza vaccine. A single record per CDR3 protein comes from TCRdb applying MiXCR to the RT-PCR reads. The data contain under 950,000 distinct CDR3 sequences, about 20% of them singletons. Germline V lookup: CDR1 MDHEN, CDR2 SYDVKM. Trimming removed 5 bases from V and 3 bases from J; junction bases left unmatched: 3. The CDR3 covers 16 residues. General study findings and limits: Authors suggested seasonal influenza vaccinations each recruit few new T cells.

The sequence came from a man aged 45-65 years who received an inactivated influenza vaccine. The specimen was PBMCs from blood, collected around 5 days after vaccination. The gene calls are TRBV28 and TRBJ2-5, with TRBD2 identical over 16 bases. The CDR3 reads CASSPGTSGREETQYF. CDR3 nucleotides: TGTGCCAGCAGTCCCGGGACTAGCGGGAGGGAAGAGACCCAGTACTTC.